This T cell receptor (beta chain) was sequenced for a study of blood T cell repertoires in COVID-19. About the research overall: The United States, Italy and Spain were the sources of the acute and convalescent COVID-19 samples. From T cells, B-cell-depleted T cells, or PBMCs came the material, which was cDNA or gDNA.

The CDR3 runs 16 residues. The germline CDR1 and CDR2 sequences are SGHDT and YYEEEE. V shed 5 bases, J shed 9 bases, and the junction held 13 bases outside the gene matches. In the original workflow: It was from reference gene primer amplification that nucleated cell counts were estimated. Here immunoSEQ multiplex PCR was the method, and the copy in TCRdb shows in-frame clones only, minus some. V and J calls and clone size are copied from that table; D and trimming were computed from the DNA. The data show about 94,000 clones, about 74% seen once. This chain connects TRBV5-6 to TRBJ2-7; 14 bases agree with TRBD2. The sequence was obtained from a human donor in a cohort sampled during active COVID-19. Specimen: peripheral blood. CDR3 residues: CASRTGLAGGPYGQYF. The CDR3 nucleotides read TGTGCCAGCAGGACTGGACTAGCGGGAGGACCCTATGGGCAGTACTTC.